These 5 T cell receptor beta chains share one sample of origin, sequenced in a study of T cell responses to AZD1222 COVID-19 vaccine. The assay was immunoSEQ multiplex PCR, and TCRdb's table has in-frame clones only and misses some. The sample carries about 170,000 clones, approximately 88% recorded once. The material was peripheral blood, obtained 28 days after the second AZD1222 dose. Source of these receptors: an adult who received the AZD1222 COVID-19 vaccine.

The rearrangement uses TRBV5-6 and TRBJ1-1; 7 nucleotides agree with TRBD1. CDR1 is SGHDT and CDR2 is YYEEEE in the germline V gene. The J segment lost 0 bases and the V segment lost 1 base, leaving 6 bases of the junction unmatched. The CDR3 length is 16 residues. The CDR3 is CASSLLAGQLNTEAFF. The DNA for the CDR3 is TGTGCCAGCAGCTTGTTAGCGGGACAGCTGAACACTGAAGCTTTCTTT.

V usage is TRBV21-1 and J usage is TRBJ2-5; TRBD2 was called by the table and not checked on the DNA. TRBV21-1 is a pseudogene locus. CDR3 length equals 16 residues. The CDR3 reads CASSITTSGEGGTQYF. CDR3 coding DNA: TGTGCCAGCAGCATAACGACTAGCGGGGAAGGCGGGACCCAGTACTTC.

The chain employs TRBV7-6 and TRBJ2-3, with 9 bases aligning to TRBD2. In germline, CDR1 is SGHVS, CDR2 FNYEAQ. The CDR3 is 15 residues long. With 10 bases clipped from V and 1 base from J, the junction kept 9 bases outside the gene matches. Written as DNA, the CDR3 is TGTGCCACCCAGCTTGGCGGGGGGGGCACAGATACGCAGTATTTT. This encodes CATQLGGGGTDTQYF.

The V gene is TRBV7-9, the J gene TRBJ1-2; D not certain. The V and J ends lost 2 bases and 8 bases respectively, with 9 bases between them. The CDR3 is 12 amino acids. CDR1 is SEHNR, CDR2 FQNEAQ, per germline (reference sequence). The CDR3 here is CASSLSERGYTF. The CDR3 DNA reads TGTGCCAGCAGCTTATCAGAGCGCGGCTACACCTTC.

This clone was recorded only once. The chain carries TRBV7-9 and TRBJ1-2; perhaps TRBD1 as D (5 bases). The V gene's germline CDR1 is SEHNR and CDR2 FQNEAQ (reference sequence). The CDR3 is 13 amino acids. Trimming stripped 2 bases from V and 4 bases from J, with 8 bases between. The CDR3 DNA reads TGTGCCAGCAGCTTAAGAGGGGCCTATGGCTACACCTTC. Encoded protein: CASSLRGAYGYTF.